This TCR beta chain was identified during a study of blood T cell repertoires in COVID-19. Study information: In each case, the material was cDNA or gDNA derived from T cells, B-cell-depleted T cells, or PBMCs.

In the source study's methods: It was from reference gene primer amplification that nucleated cell counts were estimated. The method was immunoSEQ multiplex PCR; TCRdb's version includes in-frame clones alone and lacks a portion of them. V, J and clone size are taken as reported in that table, and D and trimming were inferred from the DNA itself. This table has under 250,000 clones, over 60% appearing once. This TCR was recovered from a woman aged 70-85 years with acute or convalescent COVID-19. Sequencing was carried out using peripheral blood.

CDR3 DNA sequence: TGCGCCAGCAGTCATCCCGGTACCGGACAGGGGGCTGAAGAGACCCAGTACTTC. Its protein product is CASSHPGTGQGAEETQYF. The rearrangement links TRBV23-1 to TRBJ2-5, with TRBD1 identical over 11 bases. TRBV23-1 is sorted into the ORF group, with uncertain function. This CDR3 region has 18 residues. Unmatched junction bases numbered 12, after V lost 3 bases and J lost 3 bases.